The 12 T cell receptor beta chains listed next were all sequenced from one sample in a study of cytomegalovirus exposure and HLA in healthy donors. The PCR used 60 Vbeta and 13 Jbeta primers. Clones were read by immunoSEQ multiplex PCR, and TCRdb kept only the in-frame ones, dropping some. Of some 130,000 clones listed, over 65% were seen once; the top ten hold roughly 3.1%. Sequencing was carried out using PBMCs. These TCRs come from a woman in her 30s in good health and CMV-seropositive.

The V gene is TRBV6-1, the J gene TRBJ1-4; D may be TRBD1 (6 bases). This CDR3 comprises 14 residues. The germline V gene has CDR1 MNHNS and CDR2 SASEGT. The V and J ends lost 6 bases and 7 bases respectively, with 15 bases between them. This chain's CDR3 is CASSTGTISEKLFF. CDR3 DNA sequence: TGTGCCAGCAGCACCGGGACAATTTCTGAAAAACTGTTTTTT.

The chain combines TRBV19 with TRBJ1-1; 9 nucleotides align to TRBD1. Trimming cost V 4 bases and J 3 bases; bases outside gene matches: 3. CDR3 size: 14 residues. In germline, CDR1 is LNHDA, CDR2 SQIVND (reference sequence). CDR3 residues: CASSKRTGDTEAFF. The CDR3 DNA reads TGTGCCAGTAGTAAACGGACAGGGGACACTGAAGCTTTCTTT.

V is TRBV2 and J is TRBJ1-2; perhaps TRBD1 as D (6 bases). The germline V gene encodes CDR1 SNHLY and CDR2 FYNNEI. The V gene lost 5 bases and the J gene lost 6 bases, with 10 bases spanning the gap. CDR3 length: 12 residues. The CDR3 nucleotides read TGTGCCAGCAGTTATGACAGGAATGGCTACACCTTC. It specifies CASSYDRNGYTF.

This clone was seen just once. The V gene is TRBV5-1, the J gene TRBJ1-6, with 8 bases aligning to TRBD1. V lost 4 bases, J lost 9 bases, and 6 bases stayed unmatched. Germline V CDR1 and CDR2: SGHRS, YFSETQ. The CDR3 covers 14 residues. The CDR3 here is CASSRTGLGSPLHF. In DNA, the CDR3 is TGCGCCAGCAGCCGGACAGGGTTGGGTTCACCCCTCCACTTT.

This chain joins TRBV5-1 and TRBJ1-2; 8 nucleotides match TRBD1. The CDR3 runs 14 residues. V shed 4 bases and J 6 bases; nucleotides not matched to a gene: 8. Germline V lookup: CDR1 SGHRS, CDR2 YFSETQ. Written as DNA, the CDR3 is TGCGCCAGCAGCACCGGCACAGGGGGGAATGGCTACACCTTC. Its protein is CASSTGTGGNGYTF.

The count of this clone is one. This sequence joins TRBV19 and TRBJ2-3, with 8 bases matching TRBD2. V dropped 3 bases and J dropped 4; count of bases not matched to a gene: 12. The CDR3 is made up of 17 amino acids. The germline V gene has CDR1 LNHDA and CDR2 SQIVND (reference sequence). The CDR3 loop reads CASSMERRGAPPDTQYF. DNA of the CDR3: TGTGCCAGTAGTATGGAAAGGCGGGGGGCGCCCCCAGATACGCAGTATTTT. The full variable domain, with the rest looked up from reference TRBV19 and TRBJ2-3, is DGGITQSPKYLFRKEGQNVTLSCEQNLNHDAMYWYRQDPGQGLRLIYYSQIVNDFQKGDIAEGYSVSREKKESFPLTVTSAQKNPTAFYLCASSMERRGAPPDTQYFGPGTRLTVL.

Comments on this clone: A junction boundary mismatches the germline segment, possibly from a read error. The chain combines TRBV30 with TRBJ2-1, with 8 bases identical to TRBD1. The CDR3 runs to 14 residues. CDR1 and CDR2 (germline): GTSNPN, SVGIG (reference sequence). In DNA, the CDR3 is TGTGCCTTAGAACCGGGACAGGAGAGAATTATTAAACTCTTC. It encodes CALEPGQERIIKLF.

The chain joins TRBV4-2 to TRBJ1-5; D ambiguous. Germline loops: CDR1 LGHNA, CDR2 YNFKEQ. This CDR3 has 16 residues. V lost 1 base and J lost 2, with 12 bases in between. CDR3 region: CASSQVAGIRNQPQHF. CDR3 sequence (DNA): TGTGCCAGCAGCCAAGTTGCGGGTATTCGCAATCAGCCCCAGCATTTT.

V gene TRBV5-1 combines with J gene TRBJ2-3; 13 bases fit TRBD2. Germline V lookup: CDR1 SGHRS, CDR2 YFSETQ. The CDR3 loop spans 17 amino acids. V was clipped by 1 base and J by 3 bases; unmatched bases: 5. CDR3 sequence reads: CASSLTSGGAWTDTQYF. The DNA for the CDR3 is TGCGCCAGCAGCTTGACTAGCGGGGGGGCATGGACAGATACGCAGTATTTT.

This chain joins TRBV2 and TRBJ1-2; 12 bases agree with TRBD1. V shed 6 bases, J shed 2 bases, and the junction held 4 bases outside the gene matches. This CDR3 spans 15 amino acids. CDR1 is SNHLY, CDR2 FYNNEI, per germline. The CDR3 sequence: CASRAGTGGNYGYTF. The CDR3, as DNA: TGTGCCAGCAGGGCCGGGACAGGGGGCAACTATGGCTACACCTTC.

This chain's CDR3 is CASYSGPENNEQFF. CDR3 coding DNA: TGCGCCAGCTACAGCGGCCCAGAAAACAATGAGCAGTTCTTC. This chain links TRBV5-1 with TRBJ2-1, with D maybe TRBD2 (5 bases). From germline, CDR1 is SGHRS and CDR2 YFSETQ. V lost 7 bases to trimming and J lost 5 bases, with 16 bases between them. This CDR3 region has 14 residues.

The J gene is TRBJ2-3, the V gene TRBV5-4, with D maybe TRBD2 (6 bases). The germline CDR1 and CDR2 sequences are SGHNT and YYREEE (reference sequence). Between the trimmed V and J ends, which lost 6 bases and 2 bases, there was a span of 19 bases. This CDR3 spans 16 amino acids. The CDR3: CASTAWQGGTTDTQYF. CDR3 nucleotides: TGTGCCAGCACAGCCTGGCAGGGAGGAACCACAGATACGCAGTATTTT.